The 5 T cell receptor beta chains below were found in one sample sequenced in a study of CD8 T cells in ankylosing spondylitis. TCRdb ran MiXCR on the 5' RACE reads and lists one entry per CDR3 protein. In the table there are fewer than 400,000 distinct CDR3 sequences, over 12% of which are singletons. The specimen sequenced was blood, either unsorted or a sorted T cell fraction (not recorded which). These receptors all come from a male donor with ankylosing spondylitis or in good health (not recorded which).

This clonotype occurred a few times. The chain joins TRBV10-3 to TRBJ1-5; D perhaps matches TRBD1 (6 bases). Per the germline V gene, CDR1 is ENHRY and CDR2 is SYGVKD. There are 14 residues in the CDR3. V lost 3 bases, J lost 6 bases, and 12 bases lay in between. CDR3 protein: CAISETTGSQPQHF. In nucleotides, the CDR3 is TGTGCCATCAGTGAAACAACAGGGTCTCAGCCCCAGCATTTT.

This clonotype was detected only a few times. CDR3 sequence reads: CASSIDRSPGELFF. As DNA, the CDR3 is TGTGCCAGTAGTATAGACAGGTCCCCCGGGGAGCTGTTTTTT. The chain links TRBV19 to TRBJ2-2, with D hard to call. Germline assignment: CDR1 LNHDA and CDR2 SQIVND (reference sequence). Trimming stripped 0 bases from V and 6 bases from J, with 8 bases between. The CDR3 runs 14 residues.

At least ten counts were recorded for this clonotype. The V gene is TRBV25-1, the J gene TRBJ1-2; unclear D gene. The CDR3 is 12 amino acids. In germline, CDR1 is MGHDK, CDR2 SYGVNS. V dropped 4 bases and J dropped 7 bases, with 10 bases sitting between them. The chain's CDR3 is CASSGTETGYTF. The CDR3 region has the DNA TGTGCCAGCAGTGGGACGGAAACTGGCTACACCTTC.

This clonotype came up a few times. The chain links TRBV5-1 to TRBJ1-2; a possible D gene is TRBD1 (6 bases). The CDR3 covers 16 residues. The V end lost 5 bases, the J end lost 2 bases, and 19 bases lay between the germline ends. Germline V CDR1 and CDR2: SGHRS, YFSETQ. CDR3 sequence reads: CASSSARQGLNYGYTF. CDR3 coding DNA: TGCGCCAGCAGTTCTGCACGGCAGGGGTTAAACTATGGCTACACCTTC.

This rearrangement joins TRBV11-1 to TRBJ2-7, with TRBD2 identical over 10 bases. Per germline, CDR1 SGHAT and CDR2 FQDESV (reference sequence). The CDR3 contains 17 residues. Trimming cost V 3 bases and J 6 bases; bases outside gene matches: 14. The CDR3 loop is CASSFNRLGLAAPEQYF. The CDR3 nucleotides are TGTGCCAGCAGCTTTAACAGGTTAGGACTAGCGGCTCCCGAGCAGTACTTC. Looking up the rest from reference TRBV11-1 and TRBJ2-7 gives the full variable domain: EAEVAQSPRYKITEKSQAVAFWCDPISGHATLYWYRQILGQGPELLVQFQDESVVDDSQLPKDRFSAERLKGVDSTLKIQPAELGDSAMYLCASSFNRLGLAAPEQYFGPGTRLTVT.